This passage covers 9 T cell receptor beta chains from one sample sequenced in a study of blood T cells in healthy people across ages. A J-beta primer mix and a sample-barcoded 5' primer were used in a second PCR of about 6 to 12 cycles. TCRdb fed the 5' RACE reads into MiXCR, producing one record per CDR3 protein. The table lists about 640,000 distinct CDR3 sequences, around 54% of them singletons. The sample taken for sequencing was blood. All receptors come from a man aged 60 to 69 in good health.

The genes are TRBV25-1 and TRBJ2-7; possible D gene TRBD1, 6 bases. The CDR3 is 13 residues long. Trimming took 6 bases from V and 2 from J, leaving 11 bases between them. The V gene's germline CDR1 is MGHDK and CDR2 SYGVNS. The CDR3 nucleotides read TGTGCCAGCAGAGCGACAGGAGCCTACGAGCAGTACTTC. Translating gives CASRATGAYEQYF.

The rearrangement joins TRBV15 to TRBJ2-7; D possibly corresponds to TRBD1 (6 bases). V lost 3 bases, J lost 3 bases, and 15 bases lay in between. The length of the CDR3 is 15 residues. Germline CDR1 and CDR2: LNHNV and YYDKDF (reference sequence). The CDR3 spells CATSSSRGPFYEQYF. The CDR3 DNA follows: TGTGCCACCAGCAGCAGCAGGGGCCCCTTCTACGAGCAGTACTTC.

The chain uses TRBV7-2 and TRBJ2-3; D call uncertain. The CDR3 runs 11 residues. Germline V gene data show CDR1 as SGHTA and CDR2 as FQGNSA. The V end was cut by 3 bases, the J end by 5 bases, with 3 bases between. CDR3 sequence (DNA): TGTGCCAGCAGCTTTATAGATACGCAGTATTTT. Translating gives CASSFIDTQYF.

The chain links TRBV12-3 or TRBV12-4 to TRBJ2-5, with D uncertain. The CDR3 totals 14 residues. Trimming took 1 base from V and 1 from J, leaving 7 bases between them. In nucleotides, the CDR3 is TGTGCCAGCAGTTTAGTTGGGTCCCAAGAGACCCAGTACTTC. It translates to CASSLVGSQETQYF.

The V gene is TRBV4-1, the J gene TRBJ1-2; D is unclear. Per germline, CDR1 MGHRA and CDR2 YSYEKL. V was shortened by 0 bases and J by 8 bases, with 13 bases between the two germline ends. The CDR3 sequence is 14 residues long. The CDR3 nucleotides are TGCGCCAGCAGCCAAGATGGCCAGCCGGGGGGCTACACCTTC. It encodes CASSQDGQPGGYTF.

Ten or more counts support this clonotype. The chain combines TRBV29-1 with TRBJ2-2; 7 nucleotides align to TRBD2. Trimming took 4 bases from V and 1 from J; bases not matched to a gene: 3. Germline V gene sequence: CDR1 SQVTM, CDR2 ANQGSEA. The CDR3 has 14 amino acids. CDR3 sequence (DNA): TGCAGCGTTGGGGACTACCTGAACACCGGGGAGCTGTTTTTT. This sequence encodes CSVGDYLNTGELFF.

The chain couples TRBV27 to TRBJ2-1; 8 bases fit TRBD1. This CDR3 is built from 14 residues. Germline-derived CDR1 and CDR2 are MNHEY and SMNVEV (reference sequence). V was clipped by 5 bases and J by 6 bases; unmatched bases: 6. Written as DNA, the CDR3 is TGTGCCAGCAGTGCTCAGGACAGGGTCAATGAGCAGTTCTTC. Amino acids: CASSAQDRVNEQFF.

Worth noting for this clonotype: An end of the junction does not agree with germline; a read error may underlie this. This chain uses TRBV27 with TRBJ2-7; 8 bases agree with TRBD1. The assigned J gene may be wrong: the sequence end matches TRBJ2-5 better. This CDR3 contains 15 residues. The V gene's germline CDR1 is MNHEY and CDR2 SMNVEV (reference sequence). CDR3 in DNA: TGTGCCAGCAGTTCGGACAGGGAACATCAAGGGACCCAGTACTTC. Protein sequence: CASSSDREHQGTQYF.

The rearrangement links TRBV27 to TRBJ2-2; the match to TRBD1 covers 10 bases. The CDR3 contains 16 residues. Germline V lookup: CDR1 MNHEY, CDR2 SMNVEV (reference sequence). V lost 5 bases and J lost 7; bases outside the gene matches: 10. The CDR3 loop is CASSRPGTGELGELFF. CDR3 nucleotides: TGTGCCAGCAGTCGCCCCGGGACAGGGGAACTCGGGGAGCTGTTTTTT.